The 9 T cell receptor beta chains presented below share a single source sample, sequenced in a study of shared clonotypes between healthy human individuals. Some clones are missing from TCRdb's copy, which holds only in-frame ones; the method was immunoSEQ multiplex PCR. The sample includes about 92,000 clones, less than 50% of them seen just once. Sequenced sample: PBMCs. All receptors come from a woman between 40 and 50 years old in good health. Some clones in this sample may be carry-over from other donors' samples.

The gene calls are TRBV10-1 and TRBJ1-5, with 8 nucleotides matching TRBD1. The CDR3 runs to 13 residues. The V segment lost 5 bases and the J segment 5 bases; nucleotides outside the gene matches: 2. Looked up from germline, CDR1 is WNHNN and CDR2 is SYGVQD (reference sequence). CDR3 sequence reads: CASSLDRDQPQHF. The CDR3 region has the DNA TGCGCCAGCAGTTTGGACAGGGATCAGCCCCAGCATTTT.

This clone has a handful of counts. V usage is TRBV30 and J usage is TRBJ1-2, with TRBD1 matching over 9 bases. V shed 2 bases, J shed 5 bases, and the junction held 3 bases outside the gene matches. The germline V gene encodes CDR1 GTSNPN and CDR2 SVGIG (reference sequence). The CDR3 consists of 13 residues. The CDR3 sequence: CAWSRGQGYGYTF. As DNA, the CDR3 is TGTGCCTGGAGTAGAGGACAGGGGTATGGCTACACCTTC.

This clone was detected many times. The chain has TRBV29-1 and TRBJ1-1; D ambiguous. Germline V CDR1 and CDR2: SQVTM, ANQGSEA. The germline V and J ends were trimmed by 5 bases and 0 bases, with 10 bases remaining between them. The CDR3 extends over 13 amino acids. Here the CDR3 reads CSVRQSMNTEAFF. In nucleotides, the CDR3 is TGCAGCGTTCGGCAGAGTATGAACACTGAAGCTTTCTTT.

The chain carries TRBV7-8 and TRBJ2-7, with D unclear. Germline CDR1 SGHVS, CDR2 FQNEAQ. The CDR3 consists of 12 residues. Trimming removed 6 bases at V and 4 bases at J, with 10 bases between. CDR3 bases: TGTGCCAGCAGGTCCCCCTCGTACGAGCAGTACTTC. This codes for CASRSPSYEQYF.

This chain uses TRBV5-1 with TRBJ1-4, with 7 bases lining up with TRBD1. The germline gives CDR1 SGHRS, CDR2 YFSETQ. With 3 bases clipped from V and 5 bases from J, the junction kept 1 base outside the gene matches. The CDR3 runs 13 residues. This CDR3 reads CASSWDSNEKLFF. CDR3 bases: TGCGCCAGCAGCTGGGACAGCAATGAAAAACTGTTTTTT. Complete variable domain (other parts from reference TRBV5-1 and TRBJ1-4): KAGVTQTPRYLIKTRGQQVTLSCSPISGHRSVSWYQQTPGQGLQFLFEYFSETQRNKGNFPGRFSGRQFSNSRSEMNVSTLELGDSALYLCASSWDSNEKLFFGSGTQLSVL.

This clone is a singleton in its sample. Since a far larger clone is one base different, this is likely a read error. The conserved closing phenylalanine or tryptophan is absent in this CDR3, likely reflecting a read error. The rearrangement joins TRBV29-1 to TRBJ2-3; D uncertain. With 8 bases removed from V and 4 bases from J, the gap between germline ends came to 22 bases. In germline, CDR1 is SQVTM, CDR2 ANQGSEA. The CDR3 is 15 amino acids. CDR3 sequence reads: CSTSEAVTMADTQYL. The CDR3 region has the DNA TGCAGCACGTCAGAGGCGGTGACGATGGCAGATACGCAGTATCTT.

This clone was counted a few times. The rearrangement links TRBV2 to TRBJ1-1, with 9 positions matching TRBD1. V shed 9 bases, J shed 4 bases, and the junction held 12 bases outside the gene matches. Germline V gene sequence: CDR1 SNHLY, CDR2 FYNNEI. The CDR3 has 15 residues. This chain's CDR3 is CARPGQGSGGTEAFF. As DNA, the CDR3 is TGTGCCAGACCGGGACAGGGATCTGGGGGCACTGAAGCTTTCTTT. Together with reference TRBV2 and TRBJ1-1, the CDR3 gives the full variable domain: EPEVTQTPSHQVTQMGQEVILRCVPISNHLYFYWYRQILGQKVEFLVSFYNNEISEKSEIFDDQFSVERPDGSNFTLKIRSTKLEDSAMYFCARPGQGSGGTEAFFGQGTRLTVV.

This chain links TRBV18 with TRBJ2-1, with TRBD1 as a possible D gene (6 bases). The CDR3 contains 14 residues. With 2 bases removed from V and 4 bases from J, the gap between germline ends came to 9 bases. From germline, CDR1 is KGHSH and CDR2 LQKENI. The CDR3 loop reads CASSPVRGYNEQFF. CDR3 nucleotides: TGTGCCAGCTCACCAGTCAGGGGATACAATGAGCAGTTCTTC.

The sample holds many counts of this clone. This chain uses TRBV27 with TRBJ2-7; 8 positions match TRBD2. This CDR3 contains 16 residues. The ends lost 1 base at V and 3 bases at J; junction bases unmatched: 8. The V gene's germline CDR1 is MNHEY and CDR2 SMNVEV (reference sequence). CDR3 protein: CASSLLGREGRYEQYF. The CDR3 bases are TGTGCCAGCAGTTTATTGGGACGGGAGGGCCGCTACGAGCAGTACTTC.